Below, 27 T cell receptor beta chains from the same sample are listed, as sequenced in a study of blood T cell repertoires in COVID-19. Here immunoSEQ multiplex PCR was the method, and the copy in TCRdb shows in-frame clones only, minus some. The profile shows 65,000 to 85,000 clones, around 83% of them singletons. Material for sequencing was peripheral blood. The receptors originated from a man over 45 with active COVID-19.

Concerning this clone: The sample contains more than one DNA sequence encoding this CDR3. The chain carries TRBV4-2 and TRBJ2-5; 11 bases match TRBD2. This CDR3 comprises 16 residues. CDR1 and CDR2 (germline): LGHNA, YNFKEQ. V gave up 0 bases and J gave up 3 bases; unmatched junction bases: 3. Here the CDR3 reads CASSQDVAGGEETQYF. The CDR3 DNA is TGTGCCAGCAGCCAAGATGTAGCGGGGGGGGAAGAGACCCAGTACTTC.

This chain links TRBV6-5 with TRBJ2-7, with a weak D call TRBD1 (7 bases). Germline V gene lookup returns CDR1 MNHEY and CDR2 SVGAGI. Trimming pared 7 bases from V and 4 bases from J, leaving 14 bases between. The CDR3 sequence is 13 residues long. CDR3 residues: CASTSTGTYEQYF. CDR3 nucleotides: TGTGCCAGCACCTCGACAGGGACTTACGAGCAGTACTTC.

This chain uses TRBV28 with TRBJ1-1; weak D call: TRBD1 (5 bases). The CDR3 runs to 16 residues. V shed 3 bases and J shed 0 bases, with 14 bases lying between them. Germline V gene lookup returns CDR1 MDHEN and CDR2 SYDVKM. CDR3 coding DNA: TGTGCCAGCAGTTTCAGGGCGCGGTCCGTGAACACTGAAGCTTTCTTT. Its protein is CASSFRARSVNTEAFF.

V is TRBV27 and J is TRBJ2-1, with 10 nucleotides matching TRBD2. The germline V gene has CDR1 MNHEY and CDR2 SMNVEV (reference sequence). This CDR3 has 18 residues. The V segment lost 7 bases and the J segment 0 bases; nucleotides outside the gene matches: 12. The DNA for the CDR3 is TGTGCCAGCACCAAGACTTACCCTAGCGGGAGCTCCTACAATGAGCAGTTCTTC. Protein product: CASTKTYPSGSSYNEQFF.

CDR3: CASSYLQDSYEQYF. The CDR3 nucleotides read TGTGCCAGCAGTTACTTACAGGATTCCTACGAGCAGTACTTC. The J gene is TRBJ2-7, the V gene TRBV6-6, with a weak D call TRBD1 (5 bases). Germline V gives CDR1 MNHNY, CDR2 SVGAGI (reference sequence). V lost 1 base to trimming and J lost 1 base, with 8 bases between them. The CDR3 is 14 amino acids.

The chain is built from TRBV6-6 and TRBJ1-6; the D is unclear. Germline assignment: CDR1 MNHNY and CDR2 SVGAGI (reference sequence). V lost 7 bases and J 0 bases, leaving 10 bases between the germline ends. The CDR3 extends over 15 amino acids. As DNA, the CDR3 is TGTGCCAGCACGACATTAGGCTCCTATAATTCACCCCTCCACTTT. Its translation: CASTTLGSYNSPLHF.

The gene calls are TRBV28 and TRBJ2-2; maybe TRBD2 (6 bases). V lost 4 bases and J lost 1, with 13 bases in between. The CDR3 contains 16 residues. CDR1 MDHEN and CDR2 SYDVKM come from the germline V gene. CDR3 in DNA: TGTGCCAGCAGTTGGAGTAGCGGAGAGAACACCGGGGAGCTGTTTTTT. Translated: CASSWSSGENTGELFF.

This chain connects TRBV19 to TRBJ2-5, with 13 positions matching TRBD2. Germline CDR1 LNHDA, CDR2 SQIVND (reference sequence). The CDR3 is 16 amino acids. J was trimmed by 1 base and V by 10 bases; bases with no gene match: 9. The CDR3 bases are TGTGCCACTCCACCGAGACTAGCGGGAGGCCAAGAGACCCAGTACTTC. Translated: CATPPRLAGGQETQYF.

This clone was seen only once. CDR3 in DNA: TGTGCCAGTACCGGAAGAACAGATTCTGGAAACACCATATATTTT. It translates to CASTGRTDSGNTIYF. V usage is TRBV19 and J usage is TRBJ1-3; unclear D gene. Trimming took off 7 bases at V and 1 base at J, with 14 bases between the two ends. The germline V gene encodes CDR1 LNHDA and CDR2 SQIVND (reference sequence). The CDR3 has 15 residues.

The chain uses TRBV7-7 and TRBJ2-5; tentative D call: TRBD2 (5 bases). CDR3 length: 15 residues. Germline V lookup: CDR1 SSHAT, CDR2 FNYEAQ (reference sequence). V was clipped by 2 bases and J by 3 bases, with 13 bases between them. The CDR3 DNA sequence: TGTGCCAGCAGCTTAAGGCCCGGACTGGAAGAGACCCAGTACTTC. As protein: CASSLRPGLEETQYF.

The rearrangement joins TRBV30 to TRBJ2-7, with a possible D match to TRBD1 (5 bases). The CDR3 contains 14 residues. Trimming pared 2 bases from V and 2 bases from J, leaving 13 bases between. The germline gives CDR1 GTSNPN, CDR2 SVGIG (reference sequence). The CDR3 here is CAWSKRGRAYEQYF. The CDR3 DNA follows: TGTGCCTGGAGTAAAAGGGGAAGAGCCTACGAGCAGTACTTC.

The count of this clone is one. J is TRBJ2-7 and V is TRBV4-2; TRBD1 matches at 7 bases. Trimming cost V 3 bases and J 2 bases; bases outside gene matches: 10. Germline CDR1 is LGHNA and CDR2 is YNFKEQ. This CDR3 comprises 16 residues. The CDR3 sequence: CASSHMLTGVAYEQYF. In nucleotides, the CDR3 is TGTGCCAGCAGCCATATGCTAACAGGGGTCGCCTACGAGCAGTACTTC.

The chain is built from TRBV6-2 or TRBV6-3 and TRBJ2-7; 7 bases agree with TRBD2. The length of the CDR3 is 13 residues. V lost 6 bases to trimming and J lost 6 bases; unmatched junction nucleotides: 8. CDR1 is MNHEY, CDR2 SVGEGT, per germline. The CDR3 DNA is TGTGCCAGCAGCCGGGACTACAGAATCGAGCAGTACTTC. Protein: CASSRDYRIEQYF.

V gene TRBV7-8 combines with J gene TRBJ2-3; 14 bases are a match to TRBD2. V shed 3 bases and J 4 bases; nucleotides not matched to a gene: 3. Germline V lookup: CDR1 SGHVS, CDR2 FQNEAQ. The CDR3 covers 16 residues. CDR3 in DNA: TGTGCCAGCAGCTTCCGACTAGCGGGGGGGGCAGATACGCAGTATTTT. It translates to CASSFRLAGGADTQYF.

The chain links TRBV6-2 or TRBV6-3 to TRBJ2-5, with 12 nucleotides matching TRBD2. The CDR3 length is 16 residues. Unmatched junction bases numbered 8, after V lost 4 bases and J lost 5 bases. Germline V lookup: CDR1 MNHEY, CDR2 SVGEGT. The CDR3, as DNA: TGTGCCAGCAGTTCCCTGGCTAGCGGGGGGGAGGAGACCCAGTACTTC. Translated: CASSSLASGGEETQYF.

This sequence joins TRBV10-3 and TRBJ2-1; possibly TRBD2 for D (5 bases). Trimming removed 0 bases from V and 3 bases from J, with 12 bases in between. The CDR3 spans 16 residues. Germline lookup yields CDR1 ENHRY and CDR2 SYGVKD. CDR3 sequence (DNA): TGTGCCATCAGTGAGTCGGAGGCAGGAGACTACAATGAGCAGTTCTTC. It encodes CAISESEAGDYNEQFF.

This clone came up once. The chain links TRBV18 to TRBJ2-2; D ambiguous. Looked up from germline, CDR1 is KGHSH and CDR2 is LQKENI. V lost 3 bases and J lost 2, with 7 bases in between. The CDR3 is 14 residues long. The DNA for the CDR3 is TGTGCCAGCTCACCCCAACTTAACACCGGGGAGCTGTTTTTT. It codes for CASSPQLNTGELFF.

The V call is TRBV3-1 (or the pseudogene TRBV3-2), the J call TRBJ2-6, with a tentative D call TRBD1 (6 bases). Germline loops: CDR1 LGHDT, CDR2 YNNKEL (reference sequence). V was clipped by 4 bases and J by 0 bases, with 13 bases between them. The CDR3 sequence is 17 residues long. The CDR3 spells CASSPAGATSGANVLTF. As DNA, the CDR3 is TGTGCCAGCAGCCCAGCAGGGGCGACCTCTGGGGCCAACGTCCTGACTTTC.

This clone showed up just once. For the CDR3, the DNA is TGTGCCAGCAGCCCCAAGCTGAGGTTGGAGCAGTACTTC. It codes for CASSPKLRLEQYF. The gene calls are TRBV14 and TRBJ2-7; D unresolved. The CDR3 is made up of 13 amino acids. Trimming stripped 4 bases from V and 7 bases from J, with 14 bases between. Germline CDR1 is SGHDN and CDR2 is FVKESK.

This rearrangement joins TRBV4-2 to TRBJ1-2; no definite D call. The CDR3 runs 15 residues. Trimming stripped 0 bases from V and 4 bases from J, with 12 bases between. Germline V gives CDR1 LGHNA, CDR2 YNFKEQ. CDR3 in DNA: TGTGCCAGCAGCCAAGAATCCCTACAGACCTATGGCTACACCTTC. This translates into CASSQESLQTYGYTF.

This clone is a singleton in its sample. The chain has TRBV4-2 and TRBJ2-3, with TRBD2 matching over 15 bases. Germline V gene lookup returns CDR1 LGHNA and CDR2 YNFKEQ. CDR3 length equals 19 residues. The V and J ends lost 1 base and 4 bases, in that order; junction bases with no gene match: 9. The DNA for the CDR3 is TGTGCCAGCAGCCAAGCCGGGACTAGCGGGGGGCCAAGGCCAGATACGCAGTATTTT. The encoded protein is CASSQAGTSGGPRPDTQYF.

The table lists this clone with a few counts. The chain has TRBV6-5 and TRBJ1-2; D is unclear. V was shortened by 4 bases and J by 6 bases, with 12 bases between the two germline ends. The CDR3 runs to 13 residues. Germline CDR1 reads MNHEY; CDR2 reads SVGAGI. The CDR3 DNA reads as TGTGCCAGCAGTTTCCAGGCCGCCGATGGCTACACCTTC. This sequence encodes CASSFQAADGYTF.

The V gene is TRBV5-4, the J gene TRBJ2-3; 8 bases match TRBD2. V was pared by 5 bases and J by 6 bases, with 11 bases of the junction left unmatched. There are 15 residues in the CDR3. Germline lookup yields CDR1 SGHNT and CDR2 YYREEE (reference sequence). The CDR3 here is CASRAGTRRTDTQYF. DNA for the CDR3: TGTGCCAGCAGGGCCGGGACTAGGCGTACCGATACGCAGTATTTT.

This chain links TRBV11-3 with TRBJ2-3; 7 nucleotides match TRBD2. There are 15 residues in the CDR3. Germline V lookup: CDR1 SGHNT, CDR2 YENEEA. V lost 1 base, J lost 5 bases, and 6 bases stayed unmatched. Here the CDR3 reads CASSLAHAGEDTQYF. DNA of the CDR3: TGTGCCAGCAGCTTAGCCCACGCGGGAGAAGATACGCAGTATTTT.

DNA of the CDR3: TGTGCCAGCAGTGAAACTGGTCATATTGCAACTAATGAAAAACTGTTTTTT. This gives the protein CASSETGHIATNEKLFF. This chain uses TRBV25-1 with TRBJ1-4; no reliable D call. Per germline, CDR1 MGHDK and CDR2 SYGVNS. CDR3 length equals 17 residues. Between the trimmed V and J ends, which lost 2 bases and 0 bases, there was a span of 13 bases.

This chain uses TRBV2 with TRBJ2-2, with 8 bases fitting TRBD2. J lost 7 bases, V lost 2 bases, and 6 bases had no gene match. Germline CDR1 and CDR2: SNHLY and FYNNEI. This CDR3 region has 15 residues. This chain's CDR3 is CASSEIGRGGGELFF. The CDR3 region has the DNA TGTGCCAGCAGTGAAATCGGGAGGGGCGGCGGGGAGCTGTTTTTT.

The CDR3 DNA reads as TGTGCCTGGAGTGCGGGACTAGCCTACAATGAGCAGTTCTTC. It specifies CAWSAGLAYNEQFF. The chain combines TRBV30 with TRBJ2-1, with 8 nucleotides matching TRBD2. Trimming cost V 1 base and J 2 bases; bases outside gene matches: 1. The length of the CDR3 is 14 residues. Looked up from germline, CDR1 is GTSNPN and CDR2 is SVGIG (reference sequence). The entire variable domain, with the rest obtained from reference TRBV30 and TRBJ2-1, is as follows: SQTIHQWPATLVQPVGSPLSLECTVEGTSNPNLYWYRQAAGRGLQLLFYSVGIGQISSEVPQNLSASRPQDRQFILSSKKLLLSDSGFYLCAWSAGLAYNEQFFGPGTRLTVL.